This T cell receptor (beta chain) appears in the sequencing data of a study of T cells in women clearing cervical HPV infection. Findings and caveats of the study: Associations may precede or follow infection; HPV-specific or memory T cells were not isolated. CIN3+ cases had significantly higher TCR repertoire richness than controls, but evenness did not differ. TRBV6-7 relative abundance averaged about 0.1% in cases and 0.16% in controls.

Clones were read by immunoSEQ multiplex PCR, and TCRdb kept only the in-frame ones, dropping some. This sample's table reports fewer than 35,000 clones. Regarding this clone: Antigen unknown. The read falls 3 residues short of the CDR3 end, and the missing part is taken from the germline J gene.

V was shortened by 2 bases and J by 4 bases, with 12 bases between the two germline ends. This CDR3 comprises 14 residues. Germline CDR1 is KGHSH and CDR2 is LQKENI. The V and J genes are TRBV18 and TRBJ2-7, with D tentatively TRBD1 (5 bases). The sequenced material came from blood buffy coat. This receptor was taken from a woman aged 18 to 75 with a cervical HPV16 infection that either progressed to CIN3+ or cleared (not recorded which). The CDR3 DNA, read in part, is TGTGCCAGCTCACCATCGCAGGGTATGTACGAG. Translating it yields CASSPSQGMYE. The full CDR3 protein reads CASSPSQGMYEQYF.